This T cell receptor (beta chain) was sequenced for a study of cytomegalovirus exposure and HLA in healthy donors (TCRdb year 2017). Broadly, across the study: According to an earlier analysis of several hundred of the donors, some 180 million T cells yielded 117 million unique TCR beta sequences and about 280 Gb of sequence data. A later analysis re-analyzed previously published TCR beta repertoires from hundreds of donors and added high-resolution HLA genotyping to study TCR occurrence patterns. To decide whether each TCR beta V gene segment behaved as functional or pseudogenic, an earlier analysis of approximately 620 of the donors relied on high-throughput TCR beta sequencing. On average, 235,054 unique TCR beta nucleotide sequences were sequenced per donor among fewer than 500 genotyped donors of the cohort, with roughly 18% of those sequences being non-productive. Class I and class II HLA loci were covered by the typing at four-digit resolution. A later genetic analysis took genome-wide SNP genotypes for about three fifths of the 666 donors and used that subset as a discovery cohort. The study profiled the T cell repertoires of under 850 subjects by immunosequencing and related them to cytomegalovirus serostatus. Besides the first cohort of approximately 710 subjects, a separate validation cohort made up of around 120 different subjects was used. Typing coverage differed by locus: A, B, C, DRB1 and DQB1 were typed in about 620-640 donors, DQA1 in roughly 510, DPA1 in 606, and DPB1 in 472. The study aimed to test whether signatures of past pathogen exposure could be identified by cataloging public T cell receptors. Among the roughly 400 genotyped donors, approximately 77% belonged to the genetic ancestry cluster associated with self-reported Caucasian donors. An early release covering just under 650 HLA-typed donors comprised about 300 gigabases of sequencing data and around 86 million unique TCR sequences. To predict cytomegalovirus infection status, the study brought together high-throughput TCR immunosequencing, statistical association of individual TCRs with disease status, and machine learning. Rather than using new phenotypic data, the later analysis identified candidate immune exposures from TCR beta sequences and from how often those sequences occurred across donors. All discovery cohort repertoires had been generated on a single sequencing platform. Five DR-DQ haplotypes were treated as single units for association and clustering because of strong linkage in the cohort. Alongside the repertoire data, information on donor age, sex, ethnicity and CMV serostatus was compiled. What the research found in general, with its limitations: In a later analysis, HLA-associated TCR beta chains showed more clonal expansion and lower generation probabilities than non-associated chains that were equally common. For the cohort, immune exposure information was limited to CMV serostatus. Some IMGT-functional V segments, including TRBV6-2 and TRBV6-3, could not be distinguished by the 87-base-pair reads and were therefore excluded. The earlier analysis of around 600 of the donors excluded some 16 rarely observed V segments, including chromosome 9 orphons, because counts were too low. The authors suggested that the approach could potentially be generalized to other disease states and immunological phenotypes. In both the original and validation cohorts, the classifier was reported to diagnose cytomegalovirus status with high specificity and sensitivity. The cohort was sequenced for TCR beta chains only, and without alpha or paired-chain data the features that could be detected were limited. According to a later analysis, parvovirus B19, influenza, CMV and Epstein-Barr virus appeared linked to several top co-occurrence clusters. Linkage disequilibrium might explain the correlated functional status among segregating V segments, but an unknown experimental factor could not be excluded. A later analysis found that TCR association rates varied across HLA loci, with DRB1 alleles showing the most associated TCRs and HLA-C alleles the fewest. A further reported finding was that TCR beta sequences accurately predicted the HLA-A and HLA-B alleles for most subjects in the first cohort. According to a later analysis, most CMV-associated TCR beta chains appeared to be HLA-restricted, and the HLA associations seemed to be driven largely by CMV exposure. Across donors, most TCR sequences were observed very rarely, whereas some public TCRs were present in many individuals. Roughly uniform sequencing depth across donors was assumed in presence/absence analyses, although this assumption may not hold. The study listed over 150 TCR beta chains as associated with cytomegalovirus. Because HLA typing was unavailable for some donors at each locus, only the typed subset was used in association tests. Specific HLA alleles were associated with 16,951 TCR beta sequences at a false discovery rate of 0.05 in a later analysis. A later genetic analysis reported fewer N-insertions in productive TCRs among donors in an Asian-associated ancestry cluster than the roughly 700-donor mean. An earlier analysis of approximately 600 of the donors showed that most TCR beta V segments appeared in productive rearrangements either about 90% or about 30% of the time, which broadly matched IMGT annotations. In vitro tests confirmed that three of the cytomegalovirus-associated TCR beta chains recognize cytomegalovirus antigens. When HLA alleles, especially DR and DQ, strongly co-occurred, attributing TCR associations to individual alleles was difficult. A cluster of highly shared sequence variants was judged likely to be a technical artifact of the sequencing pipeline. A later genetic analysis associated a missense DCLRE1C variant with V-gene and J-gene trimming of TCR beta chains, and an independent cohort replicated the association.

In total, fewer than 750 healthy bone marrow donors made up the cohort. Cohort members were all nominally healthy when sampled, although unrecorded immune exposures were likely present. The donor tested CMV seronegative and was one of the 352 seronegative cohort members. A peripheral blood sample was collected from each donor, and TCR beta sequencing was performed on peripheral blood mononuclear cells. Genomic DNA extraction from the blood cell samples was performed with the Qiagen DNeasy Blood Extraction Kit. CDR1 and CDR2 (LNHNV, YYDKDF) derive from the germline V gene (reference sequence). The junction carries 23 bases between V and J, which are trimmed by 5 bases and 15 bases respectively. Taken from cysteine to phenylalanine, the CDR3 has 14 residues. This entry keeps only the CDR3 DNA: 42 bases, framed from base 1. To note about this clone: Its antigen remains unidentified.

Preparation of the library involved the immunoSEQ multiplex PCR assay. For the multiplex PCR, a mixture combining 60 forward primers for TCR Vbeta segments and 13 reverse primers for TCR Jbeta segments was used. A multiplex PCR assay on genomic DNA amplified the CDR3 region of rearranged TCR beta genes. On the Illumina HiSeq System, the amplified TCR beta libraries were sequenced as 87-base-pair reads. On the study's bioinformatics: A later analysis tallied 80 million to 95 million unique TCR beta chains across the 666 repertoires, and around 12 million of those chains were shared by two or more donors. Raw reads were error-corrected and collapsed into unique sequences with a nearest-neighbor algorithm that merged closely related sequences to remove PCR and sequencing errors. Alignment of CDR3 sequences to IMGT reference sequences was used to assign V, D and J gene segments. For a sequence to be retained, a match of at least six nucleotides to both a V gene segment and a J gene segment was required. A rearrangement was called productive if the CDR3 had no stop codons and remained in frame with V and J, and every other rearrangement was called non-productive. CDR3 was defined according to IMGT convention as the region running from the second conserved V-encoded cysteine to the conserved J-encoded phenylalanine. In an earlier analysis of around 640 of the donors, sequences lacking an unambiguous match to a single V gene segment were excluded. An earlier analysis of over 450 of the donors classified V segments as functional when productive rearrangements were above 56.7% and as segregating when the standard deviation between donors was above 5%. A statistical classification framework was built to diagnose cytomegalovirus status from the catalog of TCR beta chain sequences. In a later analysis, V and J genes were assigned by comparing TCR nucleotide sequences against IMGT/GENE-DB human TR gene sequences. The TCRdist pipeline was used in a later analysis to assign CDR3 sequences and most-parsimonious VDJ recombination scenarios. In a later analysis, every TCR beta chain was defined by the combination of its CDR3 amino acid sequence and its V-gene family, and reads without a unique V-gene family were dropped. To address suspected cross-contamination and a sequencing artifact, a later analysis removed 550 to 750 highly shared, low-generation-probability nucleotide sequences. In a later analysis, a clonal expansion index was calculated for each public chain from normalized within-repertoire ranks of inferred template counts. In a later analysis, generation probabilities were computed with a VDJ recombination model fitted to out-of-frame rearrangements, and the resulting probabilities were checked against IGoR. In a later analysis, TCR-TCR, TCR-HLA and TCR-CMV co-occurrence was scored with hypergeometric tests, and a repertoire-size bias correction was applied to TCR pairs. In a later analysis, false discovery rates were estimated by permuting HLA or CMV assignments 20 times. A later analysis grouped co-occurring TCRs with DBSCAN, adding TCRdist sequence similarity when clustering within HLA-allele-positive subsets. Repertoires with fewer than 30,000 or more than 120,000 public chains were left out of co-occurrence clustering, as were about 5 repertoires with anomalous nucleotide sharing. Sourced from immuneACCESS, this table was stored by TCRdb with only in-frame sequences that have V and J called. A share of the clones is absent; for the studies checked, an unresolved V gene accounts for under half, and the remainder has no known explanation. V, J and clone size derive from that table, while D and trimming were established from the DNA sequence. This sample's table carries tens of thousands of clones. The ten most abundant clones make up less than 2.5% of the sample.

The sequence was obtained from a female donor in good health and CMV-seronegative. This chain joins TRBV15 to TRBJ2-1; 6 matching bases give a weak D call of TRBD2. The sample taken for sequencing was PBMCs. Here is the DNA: TGTGCCACCAGCCGGGTTACCGCTAGCGCCTTTCGGTTCTTC. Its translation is CATSRVTASAFRFF. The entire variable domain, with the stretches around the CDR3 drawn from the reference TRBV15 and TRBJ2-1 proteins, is DAMVIQNPRYQVTQFGKPVTLSCSQTLNHNVMYWYQQKSSQAPKLLFHYYDKDFNNEADTPDNFQSRRPNTSFCFLDIRSPGLGDTAMYLCATSRVTASAFRFFGPGTRLTVL.